This TCR beta chain was obtained from a study of cytomegalovirus exposure and HLA in healthy donors. The CDR3 sequence is 14 residues long. CDR1 is SGHRS, CDR2 YFSETQ, per germline. The ends lost 4 bases at V and 7 bases at J; junction bases unmatched: 5. Vbeta (60) and Jbeta (13) primers were used in the PCR. Repertoires were generated with immunoSEQ multiplex PCR, while TCRdb's copy carries only in-frame clones and drops some. The profile shows more than 50,000 clones, approximately 85% of them singletons. What was sequenced was PBMCs. The rearrangement links TRBV5-1 to TRBJ1-4, with 9 bases lining up with TRBD1. The TCR originated in a female donor in good health and CMV-seronegative. This chain's CDR3 is CASSPGQGSEKLFF. The CDR3 DNA is TGCGCCAGCAGCCCGGGACAGGGATCTGAAAAACTGTTTTTT.